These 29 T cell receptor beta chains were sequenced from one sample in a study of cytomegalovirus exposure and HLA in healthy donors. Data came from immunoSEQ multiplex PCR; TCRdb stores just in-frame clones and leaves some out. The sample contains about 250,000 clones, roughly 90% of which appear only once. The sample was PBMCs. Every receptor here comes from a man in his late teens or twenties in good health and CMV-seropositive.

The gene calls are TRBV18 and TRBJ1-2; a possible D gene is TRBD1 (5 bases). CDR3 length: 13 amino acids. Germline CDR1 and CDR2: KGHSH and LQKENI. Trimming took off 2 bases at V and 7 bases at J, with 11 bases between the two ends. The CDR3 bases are TGTGCCAGCTCACCATCCACTGGGACTGGCTACACCTTC. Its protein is CASSPSTGTGYTF.

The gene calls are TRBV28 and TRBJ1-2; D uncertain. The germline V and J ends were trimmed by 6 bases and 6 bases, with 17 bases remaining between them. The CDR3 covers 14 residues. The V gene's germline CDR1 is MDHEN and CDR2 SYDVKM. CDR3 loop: CASSLFAKSDGYTF. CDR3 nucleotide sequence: TGTGCCAGCAGCCTTTTCGCCAAGTCCGATGGCTACACCTTC.

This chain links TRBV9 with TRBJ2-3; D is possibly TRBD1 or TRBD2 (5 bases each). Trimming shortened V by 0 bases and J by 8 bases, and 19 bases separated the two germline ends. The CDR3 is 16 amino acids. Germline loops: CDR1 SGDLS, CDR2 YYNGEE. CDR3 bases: TGTGCCAGCAGCGTAGCAGGGACCCCATTCGTGAGTACGCAGTATTTT. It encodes CASSVAGTPFVSTQYF.

For the CDR3, the DNA is TGTGCCAGCAGCGTGGGGGGCGGAACCTACGAGCAGTACTTC. Translating gives CASSVGGGTYEQYF. The V gene is TRBV11-2, the J gene TRBJ2-7; D could derive from TRBD1 or TRBD2 (6 bases each). This CDR3 has 14 amino acids. The germline CDR1 and CDR2 sequences are SGHAT and FQNNGV. V lost 5 bases to trimming and J lost 2 bases, with 13 bases between them.

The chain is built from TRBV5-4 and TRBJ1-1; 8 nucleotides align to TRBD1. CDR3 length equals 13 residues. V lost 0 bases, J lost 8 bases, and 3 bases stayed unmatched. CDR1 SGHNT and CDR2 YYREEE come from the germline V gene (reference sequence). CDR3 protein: CASSLEGDREAFF. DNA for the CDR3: TGTGCCAGCAGCTTGGAGGGGGACAGGGAAGCTTTCTTT.

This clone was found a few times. The CDR3 spells CASSRYRGILYEQYF. The CDR3 DNA reads as TGTGCCAGCAGTCGTTACAGGGGGATCCTCTACGAGCAGTACTTC. The chain employs TRBV28 and TRBJ2-7; TRBD1 matches at 8 bases. V shed 5 bases and J 3 bases; nucleotides not matched to a gene: 9. The germline V gene encodes CDR1 MDHEN and CDR2 SYDVKM. The CDR3 is 15 residues long.

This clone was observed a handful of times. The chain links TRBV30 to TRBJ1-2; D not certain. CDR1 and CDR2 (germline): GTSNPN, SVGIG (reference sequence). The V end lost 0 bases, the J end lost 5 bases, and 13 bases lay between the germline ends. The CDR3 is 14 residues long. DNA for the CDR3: TGTGCCTGGAGTGTAAGGCAGGAGTTGTATGGCTACACCTTC. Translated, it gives CAWSVRQELYGYTF. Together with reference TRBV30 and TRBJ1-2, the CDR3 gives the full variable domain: SQTIHQWPATLVQPVGSPLSLECTVEGTSNPNLYWYRQAAGRGLQLLFYSVGIGQISSEVPQNLSASRPQDRQFILSSKKLLLSDSGFYLCAWSVRQELYGYTFGSGTRLTVV.

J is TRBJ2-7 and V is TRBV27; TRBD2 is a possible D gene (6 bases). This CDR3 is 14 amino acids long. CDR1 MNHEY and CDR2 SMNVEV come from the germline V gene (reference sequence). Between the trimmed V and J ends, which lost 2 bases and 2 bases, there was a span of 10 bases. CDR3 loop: CASSLTASAYEQYF. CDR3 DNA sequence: TGTGCCAGCAGTTTAACGGCTAGCGCCTACGAGCAGTACTTC.

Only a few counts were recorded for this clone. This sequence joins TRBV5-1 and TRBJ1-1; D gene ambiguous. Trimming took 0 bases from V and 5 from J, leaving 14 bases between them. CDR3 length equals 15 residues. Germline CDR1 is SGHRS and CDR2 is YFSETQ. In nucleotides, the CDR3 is TGCGCCAGCAGCTTGGCCGGTGGGGAAGGGACTGAAGCTTTCTTT. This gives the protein CASSLAGGEGTEAFF.

CDR3 protein: CASSPTPGRANVLTF. The CDR3 nucleotides are TGTGCCAGCAGTCCGACCCCCGGTAGAGCCAACGTCCTGACTTTC. The rearrangement uses TRBV6-5 and TRBJ2-6; D uncertain. This CDR3 region has 15 residues. CDR1 is MNHEY and CDR2 is SVGAGI in the germline V gene. V dropped 5 bases and J dropped 7 bases, with 15 bases sitting between them.

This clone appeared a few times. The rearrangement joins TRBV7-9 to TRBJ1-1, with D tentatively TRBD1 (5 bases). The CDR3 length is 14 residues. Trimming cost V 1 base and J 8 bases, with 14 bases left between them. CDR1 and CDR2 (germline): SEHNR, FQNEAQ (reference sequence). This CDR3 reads CASSLGTSSKEAFF. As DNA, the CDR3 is TGTGCCAGCAGCTTAGGGACATCCAGTAAAGAAGCTTTCTTT.

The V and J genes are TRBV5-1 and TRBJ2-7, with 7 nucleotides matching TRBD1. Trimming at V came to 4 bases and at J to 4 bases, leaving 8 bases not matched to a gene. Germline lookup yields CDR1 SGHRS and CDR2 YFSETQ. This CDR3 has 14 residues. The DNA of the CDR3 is TGCGCCAGCAGCGCTTACAGGGGCAATTACGAGCAGTACTTC. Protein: CASSAYRGNYEQYF. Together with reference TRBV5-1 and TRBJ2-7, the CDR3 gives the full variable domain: KAGVTQTPRYLIKTRGQQVTLSCSPISGHRSVSWYQQTPGQGLQFLFEYFSETQRNKGNFPGRFSGRQFSNSRSEMNVSTLELGDSALYLCASSAYRGNYEQYFGPGTRLTVT.

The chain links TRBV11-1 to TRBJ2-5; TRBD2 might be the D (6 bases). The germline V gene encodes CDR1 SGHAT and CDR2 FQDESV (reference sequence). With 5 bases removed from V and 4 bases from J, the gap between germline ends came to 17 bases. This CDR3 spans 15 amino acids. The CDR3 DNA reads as TGTGCCAGCAGCGGACGTACGGGAGCGTTAGAGACCCAGTACTTC. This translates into CASSGRTGALETQYF.

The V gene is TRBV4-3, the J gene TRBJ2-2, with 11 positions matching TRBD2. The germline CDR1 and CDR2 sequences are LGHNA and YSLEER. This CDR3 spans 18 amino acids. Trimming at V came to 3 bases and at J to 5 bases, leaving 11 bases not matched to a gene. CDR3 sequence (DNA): TGCGCCAGCAGCCACGGGCGGGGGCTAGCGGGAGGAACCGGGGAGCTGTTTTTT. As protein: CASSHGRGLAGGTGELFF.

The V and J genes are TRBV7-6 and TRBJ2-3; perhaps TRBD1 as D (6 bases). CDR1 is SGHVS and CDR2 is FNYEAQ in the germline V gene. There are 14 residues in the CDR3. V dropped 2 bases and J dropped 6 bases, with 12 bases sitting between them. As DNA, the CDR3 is TGTGCCAGCAGCTTAAGGACAGACCCCGATACGCAGTATTTT. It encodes CASSLRTDPDTQYF.

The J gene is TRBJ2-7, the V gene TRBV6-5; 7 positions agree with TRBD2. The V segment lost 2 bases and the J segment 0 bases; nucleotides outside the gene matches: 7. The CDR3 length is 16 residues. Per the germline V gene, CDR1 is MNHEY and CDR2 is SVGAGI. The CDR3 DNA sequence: TGTGCCAGCAGTTACGGGGGGGGAATGAGCTCCTACGAGCAGTACTTC. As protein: CASSYGGGMSSYEQYF.

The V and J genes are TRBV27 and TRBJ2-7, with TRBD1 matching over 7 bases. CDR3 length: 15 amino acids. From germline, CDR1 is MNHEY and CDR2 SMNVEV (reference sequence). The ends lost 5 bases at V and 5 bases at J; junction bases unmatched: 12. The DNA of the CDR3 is TGTGCCAGCAGTGCCGGGACAGCCTCCTTCCACGAGCAGTACTTC. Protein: CASSAGTASFHEQYF.

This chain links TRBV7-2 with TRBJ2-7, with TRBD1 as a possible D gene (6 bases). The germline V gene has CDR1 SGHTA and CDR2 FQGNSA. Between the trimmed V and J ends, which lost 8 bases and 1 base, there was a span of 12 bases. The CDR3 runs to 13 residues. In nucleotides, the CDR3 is TGTGCCAGCCGAAGGACAGCGTCCTACGAGCAGTACTTC. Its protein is CASRRTASYEQYF.

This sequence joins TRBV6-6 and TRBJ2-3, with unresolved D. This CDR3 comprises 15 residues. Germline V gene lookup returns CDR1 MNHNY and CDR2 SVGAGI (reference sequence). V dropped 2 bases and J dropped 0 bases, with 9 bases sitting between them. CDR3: CASSYEQYSTDTQYF. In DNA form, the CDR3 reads TGTGCCAGCAGTTACGAGCAGTACAGCACAGATACGCAGTATTTT.

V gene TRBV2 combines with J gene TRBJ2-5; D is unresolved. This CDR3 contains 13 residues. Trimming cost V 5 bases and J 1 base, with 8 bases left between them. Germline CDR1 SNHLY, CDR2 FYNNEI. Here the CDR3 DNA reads TGTGCCAGCAGTTGGGCCAGCCAAGAGACCCAGTACTTC. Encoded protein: CASSWASQETQYF.

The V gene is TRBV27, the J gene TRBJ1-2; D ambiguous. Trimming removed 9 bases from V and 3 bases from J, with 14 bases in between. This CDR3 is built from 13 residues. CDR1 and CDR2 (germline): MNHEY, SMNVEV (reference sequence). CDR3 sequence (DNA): TGTGCCAGTAGACGGACGGCCCACTATGGCTACACCTTC. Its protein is CASRRTAHYGYTF.

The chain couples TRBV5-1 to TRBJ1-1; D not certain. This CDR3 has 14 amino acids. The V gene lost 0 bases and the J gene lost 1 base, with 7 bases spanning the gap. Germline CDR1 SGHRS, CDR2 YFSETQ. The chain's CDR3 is CASSLAAQNTEAFF. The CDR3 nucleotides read TGCGCCAGCAGCTTGGCGGCCCAGAACACTGAAGCTTTCTTT.

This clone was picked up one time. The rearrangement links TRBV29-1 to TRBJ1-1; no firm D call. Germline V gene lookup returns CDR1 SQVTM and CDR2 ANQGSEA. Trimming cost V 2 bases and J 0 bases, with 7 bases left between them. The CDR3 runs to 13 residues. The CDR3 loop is CSVELGLNTEAFF. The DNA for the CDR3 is TGCAGCGTTGAATTGGGGTTGAACACTGAAGCTTTCTTT.

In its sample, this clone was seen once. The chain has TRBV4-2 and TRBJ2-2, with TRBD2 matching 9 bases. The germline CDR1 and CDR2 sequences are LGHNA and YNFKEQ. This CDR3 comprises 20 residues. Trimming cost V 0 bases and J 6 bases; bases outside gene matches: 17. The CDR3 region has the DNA TGTGCCAGCAGCCAAGATCCAGCACCGCCAGGCGGGAGGGCGTCCGGGGAGCTGTTTTTT. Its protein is CASSQDPAPPGGRASGELFF.

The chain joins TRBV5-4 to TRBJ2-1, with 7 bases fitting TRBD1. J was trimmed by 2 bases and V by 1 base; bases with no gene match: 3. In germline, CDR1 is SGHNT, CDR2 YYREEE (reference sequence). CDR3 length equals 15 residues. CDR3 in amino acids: CASSLTGDTYNEQFF. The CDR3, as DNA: TGTGCCAGCAGCTTGACAGGGGATACCTACAATGAGCAGTTCTTC.

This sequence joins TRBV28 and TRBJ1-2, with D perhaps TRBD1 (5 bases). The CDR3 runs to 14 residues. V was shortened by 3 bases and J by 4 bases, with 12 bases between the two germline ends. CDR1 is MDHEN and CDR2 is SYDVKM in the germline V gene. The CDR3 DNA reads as TGTGCCAGCAGTTTCCCAGGGCAGACCTATGGCTACACCTTC. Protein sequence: CASSFPGQTYGYTF.

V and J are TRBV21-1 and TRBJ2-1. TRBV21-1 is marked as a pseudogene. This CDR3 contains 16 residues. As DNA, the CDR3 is TGTGCCAGCAGCCCCCGCGTGGGTCCTTCCGACAATGAGCAGTTCTTC. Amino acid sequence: CASSPRVGPSDNEQFF.

The DNA of the CDR3 is TGTGCCAGCAGTCTCGGACAGGGACCAAGAGGCTACACCTTC. This translates into CASSLGQGPRGYTF. The chain uses TRBV2 and TRBJ1-2; 8 nucleotides line up with TRBD1. Trimming removed 5 bases from V and 8 bases from J; junction bases left unmatched: 10. The CDR3 covers 14 residues. Per germline, CDR1 SNHLY and CDR2 FYNNEI.

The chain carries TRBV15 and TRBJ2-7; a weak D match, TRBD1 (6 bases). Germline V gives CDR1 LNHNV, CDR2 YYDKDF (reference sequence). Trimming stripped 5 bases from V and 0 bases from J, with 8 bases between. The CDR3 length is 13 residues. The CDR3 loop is CATSDRTSYEQYF. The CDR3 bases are TGTGCCACCAGCGACAGGACCTCCTACGAGCAGTACTTC. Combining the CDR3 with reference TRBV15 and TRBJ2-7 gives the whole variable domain DAMVIQNPRYQVTQFGKPVTLSCSQTLNHNVMYWYQQKSSQAPKLLFHYYDKDFNNEADTPDNFQSRRPNTSFCFLDIRSPGLGDTAMYLCATSDRTSYEQYFGPGTRLTVT.